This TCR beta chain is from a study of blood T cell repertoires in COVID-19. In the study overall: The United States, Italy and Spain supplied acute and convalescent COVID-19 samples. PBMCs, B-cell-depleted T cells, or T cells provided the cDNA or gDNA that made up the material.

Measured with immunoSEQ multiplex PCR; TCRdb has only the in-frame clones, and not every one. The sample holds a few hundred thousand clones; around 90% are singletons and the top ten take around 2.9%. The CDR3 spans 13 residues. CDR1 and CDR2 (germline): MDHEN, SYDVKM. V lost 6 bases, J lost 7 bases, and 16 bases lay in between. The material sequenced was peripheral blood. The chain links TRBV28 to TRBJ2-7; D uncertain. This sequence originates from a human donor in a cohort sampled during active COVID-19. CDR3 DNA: TGTGCCAGCAGATCCCCAACCTCCAGGGAGCAGTACTTC. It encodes CASRSPTSREQYF.